The entry below describes one TCR beta chain. Authors' processing steps: Amplified reference gene primers provided the basis for estimating nucleated cell counts. The table came from immunoSEQ multiplex PCR; TCRdb's copy has only in-frame clones and leaves some out. The V and J calls and the clone size are those of that table, but D and trimming were determined from the DNA. In the table there are 60,000 to 75,000 clones, 88% of which are singletons. The sample originates from a study of blood T cell repertoires in COVID-19. Study-wide context: Sites in the United States, Italy and Spain provided acute and convalescent COVID-19 samples. The analysed material was cDNA or gDNA that came from T cells, B-cell-depleted T cells, or PBMCs.

Germline V gives CDR1 SNHLY, CDR2 FYNNEI. V was trimmed by 7 bases and J by 0 bases, leaving 10 bases between them. The CDR3 sequence is 13 residues long. Sample: peripheral blood. The sequence came from a human donor in a cohort sampled during active COVID-19. The chain is built from TRBV2 and TRBJ2-7, with D possibly matching TRBD1 (6 bases). The CDR3: CASIWDTSYEQYF. The CDR3 DNA sequence: TGTGCCAGCATTTGGGACACCTCCTACGAGCAGTACTTC. The variable domain in full, completed from reference TRBV2 and TRBJ2-7, reads EPEVTQTPSHQVTQMGQEVILRCVPISNHLYFYWYRQILGQKVEFLVSFYNNEISEKSEIFDDQFSVERPDGSNFTLKIRSTKLEDSAMYFCASIWDTSYEQYFGPGTRLTVT.